This T cell receptor beta chain emerged from a study of blood T cell repertoires in COVID-19. Study members were between about 18 and 90 years old and lived in 24 US regions. Donors were grouped by their self-reported clinical history. Symptom resolution, clearance, or two negative PCRs marked the recovered donors of Cohort 3. CDR1 is MDHEN, CDR2 SYDVKM, per germline. The CDR3 is made up of 14 amino acids. Deletions cut 7 bases from V and 2 bases from J, with 14 bases between. Here immunoSEQ multiplex PCR was the method, and the copy in TCRdb shows in-frame clones only, minus some. The sample lists about 330,000 clones, around 90% occurring once.

What was sequenced was PBMCs or T cells enriched from blood (not recorded which). The V gene is TRBV28, the J gene TRBJ1-2, with a weak D call TRBD1 (5 bases). This TCR was recovered from a woman between 25 and 40 years old who had recovered from COVID-19. CDR3 sequence reads: CASNDLGGNYGYTF. For the CDR3, the DNA is TGTGCCAGCAACGATCTGGGGGGGAACTATGGCTACACCTTC.